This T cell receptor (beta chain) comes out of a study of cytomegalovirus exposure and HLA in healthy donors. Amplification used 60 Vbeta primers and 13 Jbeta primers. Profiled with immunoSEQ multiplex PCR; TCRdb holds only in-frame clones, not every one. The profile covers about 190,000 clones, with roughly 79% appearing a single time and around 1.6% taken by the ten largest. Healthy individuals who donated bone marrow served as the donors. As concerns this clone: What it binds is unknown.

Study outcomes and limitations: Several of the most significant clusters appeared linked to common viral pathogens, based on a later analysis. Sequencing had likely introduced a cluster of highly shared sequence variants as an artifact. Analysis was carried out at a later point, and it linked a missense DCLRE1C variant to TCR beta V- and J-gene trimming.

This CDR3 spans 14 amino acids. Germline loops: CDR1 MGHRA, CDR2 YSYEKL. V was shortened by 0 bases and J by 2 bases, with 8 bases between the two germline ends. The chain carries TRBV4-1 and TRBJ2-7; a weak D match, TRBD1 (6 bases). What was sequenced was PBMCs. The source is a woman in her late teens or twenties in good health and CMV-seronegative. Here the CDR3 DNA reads TGCGCCAGCAGCCAAGAAGGGACAACCTACGAGCAGTACTTC. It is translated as CASSQEGTTYEQYF.